These 32 T cell receptor beta chains were sequenced from one sample in a study of regulatory T cells in long-lasting Graves disease. Time point defined: newly diagnosed GD, antithyroid drugs for less than 3 months. The TCR library used RNA extracted from PBMCs. HTBI primers from iRepertoire and Arm-PCR of CDR3 regions yielded the TCR beta libraries. One entry per CDR3 protein results from TCRdb running MiXCR on the multiplex PCR reads. The sample has 400,000 to 500,000 distinct CDR3 sequences; 15% are singletons. These data were also reused for a study on T cells in Graves' hyperthyroidism and ophthalmopathy.

The source was peripheral blood mononuclear cells (PBMCs), collected at new diagnosis, from a patient treated with antithyroid drugs. The source is a woman in her thirties or forties with Graves disease.

This clonotype was picked up many times. The chain recombines TRBV3-1 with TRBJ2-1, with TRBD2 matching over 10 bases. This CDR3 comprises 15 residues. Losses at the gene ends were 8 bases for V and 7 bases for J; bases not matched to a gene: 11. Germline assignment: CDR1 LGHDT and CDR2 YNNKEL (reference sequence). Written as DNA, the CDR3 is TGTGCCAGCTTAAAGCGGGAGGGTGCGGGGAATGAGCAGTTCTTC. Its protein is CASLKREGAGNEQFF.

This clonotype was detected ten times or more. V and J are TRBV20-1 and TRBJ2-3, with no clear D. Germline V gene sequence: CDR1 DFQATT, CDR2 SNEGSKA (reference sequence). This CDR3 region has 13 residues. Between the trimmed V and J ends, which lost 8 bases and 3 bases, there was a span of 15 bases. The CDR3 here is CSPERSETDTQYF. DNA for the CDR3: TGCAGTCCGGAGAGGAGCGAAACAGATACGCAGTATTTT.

This clonotype came up many times. The junction does not match germline at one end; this may be a read error. The rearrangement links TRBV5-1 to TRBJ2-2; no clear D gene. From germline, CDR1 is SGHRS and CDR2 YFSETQ. CDR3 length: 13 amino acids. The CDR3 loop is CASSLEVTGELFF. Here the CDR3 DNA reads TGTGCCAGCAGCTTAGAGGTGACCGGGGAGCTGTTTTTT.

This clonotype was picked up many times. V is TRBV27 and J is TRBJ2-5, with D tentatively TRBD2 (6 bases). Trimming pared 3 bases from V and 9 bases from J, leaving 14 bases between. CDR3 size: 13 residues. Germline lookup yields CDR1 MNHEY and CDR2 SMNVEV (reference sequence). CDR3 nucleotides: TGTGCCAGCAGTTTGGTGCAGTGGGAGGCCCAGTACTTC. Amino acids: CASSLVQWEAQYF.

A single count supports this clonotype. A far larger clone is just one base off, so this is likely a read error. The CDR3 loop reads CASSSPPGGLYDEQFF. The CDR3 nucleotides are TGTGCCAGCAGTAGCCCCCCGGGGGGCCTTTACGATGAGCAGTTCTTC. The chain links TRBV12-3 or TRBV12-4 to TRBJ2-3; tentative D call: TRBD2 (7 bases). The closer fit of TRBJ2-1 to the DNA end suggests the J call may be wrong. The CDR3 is made up of 16 amino acids.

In this sample, this clonotype turned up many times. The CDR3 is CASSSFSGGTSGTYEQYF. The CDR3 nucleotides are TGTGCCAGCAGTTCATTCTCGGGCGGGACTAGCGGGACCTACGAGCAGTACTTC. V gene TRBV12-3 or TRBV12-4 combines with J gene TRBJ2-7; 13 bases agree with TRBD2. Germline trimming cut 4 bases from V and 2 bases from J; bases unmatched to any gene: 11. The CDR3 has 18 amino acids.

Only a few counts were recorded for this clonotype. The J gene is TRBJ2-5, the V gene TRBV9; tentative D call: TRBD2 (7 bases). The germline CDR1 and CDR2 sequences are SGDLS and YYNGEE. The length of the CDR3 is 16 residues. With 0 bases removed from V and 5 bases from J, the gap between germline ends came to 17 bases. CDR3 sequence: CASSVGGGGGQETQYF. DNA of the CDR3: TGTGCCAGCAGCGTAGGAGGGGGGGGGGGCCAGGAGACCCAGTACTTC.

This clonotype was counted at least ten times. The rearrangement links TRBV20-1 to TRBJ2-7, with 13 bases fitting TRBD2. The length of the CDR3 is 15 residues. Germline V gene lookup returns CDR1 DFQATT and CDR2 SNEGSKA (reference sequence). The V and J ends lost 6 bases and 1 base, in that order; junction bases with no gene match: 6. CDR3 sequence reads: CSAPGTSGISYEQYF. As DNA, the CDR3 is TGCAGTGCCCCCGGGACTAGCGGGATTTCCTACGAGCAGTACTTC.

This clonotype was observed many times. The rearrangement uses TRBV7-8 and TRBJ2-7, with 15 bases fitting TRBD2. The CDR3 loop spans 19 amino acids. The junction had 12 bases not matched to a gene; V was cut back by 3 bases and J by 3 bases. Germline V gene lookup returns CDR1 SGHVS and CDR2 FQNEAQ. This chain's CDR3 is CASSLRTSGRAWGLYEQYF. The CDR3 DNA follows: TGTGCCAGCAGCTTGAGGACTAGCGGGAGGGCCTGGGGACTCTACGAGCAGTACTTC.

A remark on this clonotype: Compared with germline, one end of the junction differs, possibly owing to a read error. This chain uses TRBV7-8 with TRBJ2-5; 11 positions match TRBD2. Germline-derived CDR1 and CDR2 are SGHVS and FQNEAQ. CDR3 length: 15 amino acids. The CDR3 DNA follows: TGTGCCAGCAGCATAGCGGGAGGGCCTCTTGAGACCCAGTACTTC. Translating gives CASSIAGGPLETQYF.

Ten or more counts support this clonotype. The rearrangement joins TRBV19 to TRBJ2-1, with 10 bases fitting TRBD2. V was pared by 9 bases and J by 1 base, with 6 bases of the junction left unmatched. The CDR3 length is 15 residues. CDR1 is LNHDA, CDR2 SQIVND, per germline (reference sequence). DNA of the CDR3: TGTGCCAGCATGACTAGCGGGTTATCCTACAATGAGCAGTTCTTC. As protein: CASMTSGLSYNEQFF. Looking up the rest from reference TRBV19 and TRBJ2-1 gives the full variable domain: DGGITQSPKYLFRKEGQNVTLSCEQNLNHDAMYWYRQDPGQGLRLIYYSQIVNDFQKGDIAEGYSVSREKKESFPLTVTSAQKNPTAFYLCASMTSGLSYNEQFFGPGTRLTVL.

The chain joins TRBV6-1 to TRBJ2-5, with TRBD1 identical over 7 bases. The CDR3 length is 14 residues. Germline CDR1 is MNHNS and CDR2 is SASEGT. The ends lost 3 bases at V and 4 bases at J; junction bases unmatched: 5. CDR3 amino acids: CASSEGTAIETQYF. The CDR3 DNA reads TGTGCCAGCAGTGAGGGGACAGCCATAGAGACCCAGTACTTC.

This clonotype was detected many times. This chain links TRBV7-2 with TRBJ1-1; tentative D call: TRBD1 (6 bases). The CDR3 sequence is 15 residues long. Trimming took off 3 bases at V and 6 bases at J, with 17 bases between the two ends. CDR1 and CDR2 (germline): SGHTA, FQGNSA. The CDR3 bases are TGTGCCAGCAGCTTTACCCTGGGGGCGAAGGCTGAAGCTTTCTTT. This translates into CASSFTLGAKAEAFF.

This clonotype was seen many times. The rearrangement links TRBV7-9 to TRBJ2-7; D gene uncertain. The CDR3 is made up of 13 amino acids. Per the germline V gene, CDR1 is SEHNR and CDR2 is FQNEAQ (reference sequence). V lost 6 bases, J lost 1 base, and 10 bases lay in between. The DNA of the CDR3 is TGTGCCAGCAGTCCCGCCCCGTCCTACGAGCAGTACTTC. It codes for CASSPAPSYEQYF.

In its sample, this clonotype was seen a few times. The CDR3 here is CASSLVPSRQIPNEKLFF. CDR3 DNA: TGCGCCAGCAGCTTGGTCCCTTCTCGACAGATCCCTAATGAAAAACTGTTTTTT. The V call is TRBV5-1, the J call TRBJ1-4, with TRBD1 as a possible D gene (5 bases). The V gene lost 0 bases and the J gene lost 3 bases, with 18 bases spanning the gap. CDR3 length: 18 residues. Germline lookup yields CDR1 SGHRS and CDR2 YFSETQ.

This clonotype was counted at least ten times. V gene TRBV30 combines with J gene TRBJ1-6; TRBD1 agrees at 7 bases. Losses at the gene ends were 4 bases for V and 10 bases for J; bases not matched to a gene: 10. Per germline, CDR1 GTSNPN and CDR2 SVGIG (reference sequence). The CDR3 is 14 residues long. CDR3 in amino acids: CAWNLDRFVSPLHF. For the CDR3, the DNA is TGTGCCTGGAACCTGGACAGGTTTGTCTCACCCCTCCACTTT.

Only a few counts were recorded for this clonotype. The gene calls are TRBV12-3 or TRBV12-4 and TRBJ2-6; D remains unclear. The CDR3 has 13 residues. Trimming left V 3 bases short and J 3 bases short, with 3 bases between. The DNA for the CDR3 is TGTGCCAGCAGTTTTGGTGGGGCCAACGTCCTGACTTTC. This sequence encodes CASSFGGANVLTF.

The chain carries TRBV18 and TRBJ1-1, with a weak D call TRBD1 (5 bases). The CDR3 has 17 amino acids. CDR1 and CDR2 from the germline V gene are KGHSH and LQKENI. Deletions cut 5 bases from V and 2 bases from J, with 21 bases between. CDR3 in amino acids: CASSSWPRGVKNTEAFF. The DNA for the CDR3 is TGTGCCAGCTCATCCTGGCCCCGGGGGGTGAAAAACACTGAAGCTTTCTTT.

J is TRBJ1-1 and V is TRBV20-1; the D gene is possibly TRBD1 (6 bases). Trimming shortened V by 6 bases and J by 0 bases, and 20 bases separated the two germline ends. The CDR3 runs to 16 residues. CDR1 and CDR2 from the germline V gene are DFQATT and SNEGSKA (reference sequence). The chain's CDR3 is CSAYPWTDQMNTEAFF. The CDR3 DNA is TGCAGTGCCTACCCGTGGACAGACCAAATGAACACTGAAGCTTTCTTT.

This clonotype was seen just once. V gene TRBV20-1 combines with J gene TRBJ1-5; D gene ambiguous. This CDR3 contains 14 residues. Trimming shortened V by 3 bases and J by 0 bases, and 9 bases separated the two germline ends. Per germline, CDR1 DFQATT and CDR2 SNEGSKA (reference sequence). CDR3 protein: CSASPGYSNQPQHF. CDR3 nucleotide sequence: TGCAGTGCTAGCCCGGGGTATAGCAATCAGCCCCAGCATTTT.

This clonotype was recorded a few times. This may be a read error, as it is one base from a much larger clone. V and J are TRBV12-3 or TRBV12-4 and TRBJ1-5; no definite D call. The CDR3 has 16 residues. The CDR3 DNA is TGTGCCAGCAGCTTAGATAGTCCAGGCGGCGATCAGCCCCAGCATTTT. The encoded protein is CASSLDSPGGDQPQHF.

This chain uses TRBV12-3 or TRBV12-4 with TRBJ2-3; D not resolved. This CDR3 is built from 14 residues. V shed 3 bases and J shed 4 bases, with 11 bases lying between them. The DNA of the CDR3 is TGTGCCAGCAGTTTGGGCTCTACTCCAGATACGCAGTATTTT. Its translation: CASSLGSTPDTQYF.

This clonotype was seen repeatedly, ten times or more. The rearrangement uses TRBV29-1 and TRBJ2-3; D gene uncertain. The V gene's germline CDR1 is SQVTM and CDR2 ANQGSEA. The CDR3 is 12 amino acids. Deletions cut 5 bases from V and 2 bases from J, with 8 bases between. For the CDR3, the DNA is TGCAGCGTTAGGGTCCTCACAGATACGCAGTATTTT. Its translation is CSVRVLTDTQYF.

This clonotype was observed many times. This chain connects TRBV5-6 to TRBJ1-4; D perhaps matches TRBD1 (6 bases). Germline CDR1 is SGHDT and CDR2 is YYEEEE. This CDR3 is 15 amino acids long. V was cut by 4 bases and J by 5 bases, with 15 bases left in between. The CDR3 protein is CASSPPGQLNEKLFF. Here the CDR3 DNA reads TGTGCCAGCAGCCCACCGGGACAACTGAATGAAAAACTGTTTTTT.

This clonotype showed up just a few times. The CDR3 protein is CASSVHRTYNEQFF. CDR3 bases: TGTGCCAGCAGCGTACACAGAACCTACAATGAGCAGTTCTTC. This chain links TRBV9 with TRBJ2-1, with D uncertain. This CDR3 comprises 14 residues. V lost 1 base to trimming and J lost 2 bases, with 7 bases between them. Germline loops: CDR1 SGDLS, CDR2 YYNGEE.

Many counts were recorded for this clonotype. The chain has TRBV28 and TRBJ1-1; TRBD1 agrees at 11 bases. Per germline, CDR1 MDHEN and CDR2 SYDVKM. The CDR3 contains 18 residues. V lost 5 bases, J lost 0 bases, and 11 bases stayed unmatched. CDR3 sequence: CASSPPADRGHVNTEAFF. CDR3 DNA: TGTGCCAGCAGTCCCCCGGCGGACAGGGGGCACGTGAACACTGAAGCTTTCTTT.

In its sample, this clonotype was seen a few times. J is TRBJ2-4 and V is TRBV6-5; a weak D match, TRBD2 (5 bases). CDR1 is MNHEY and CDR2 is SVGAGI in the germline V gene. Trimming cost V 4 bases and J 0 bases, with 13 bases left between them. The CDR3 spans 16 residues. The CDR3 DNA reads TGTGCCAGCAGTTCTACTAGTTGGGGAGCCAAAAACATTCAGTACTTC. Amino acids: CASSSTSWGAKNIQYF.

This clonotype was seen repeatedly, ten times or more. The V and J genes are TRBV11-3 and TRBJ2-1; D call uncertain. The CDR3 loop spans 11 amino acids. CDR1 SGHNT and CDR2 YENEEA come from the germline V gene. Trimming stripped 5 bases from V and 9 bases from J, with 8 bases between. CDR3 loop: CASSLISEQFF. The CDR3 nucleotides are TGTGCCAGCAGCCTCATCAGTGAGCAGTTCTTC.

This clonotype showed up many times. The V and J genes are TRBV11-2 and TRBJ1-1, with 8 bases lining up with TRBD1. Germline CDR1 is SGHAT and CDR2 is FQNNGV. The ends lost 4 bases at V and 4 bases at J; junction bases unmatched: 2. The CDR3 has 13 residues. The CDR3 DNA is TGTGCCAGCAGCTCTGACAGGGGCACTGAAGCTTTCTTT. It translates to CASSSDRGTEAFF.

At least ten counts were recorded for this clonotype. CDR3 region: CAISGRDTANYGYTF. In DNA, the CDR3 is TGTGCCATCAGTGGTCGGGACACTGCTAACTATGGCTACACCTTC. This rearrangement joins TRBV10-3 to TRBJ1-2, with TRBD1 as a possible D gene (6 bases). The germline V gene encodes CDR1 ENHRY and CDR2 SYGVKD. The CDR3 is made up of 15 amino acids. Trimming took 4 bases from V and 0 from J, leaving 12 bases between them.

This clonotype showed up many times. The rearrangement links TRBV11-3 to TRBJ2-3; D might be TRBD2 (6 bases). The V end lost 5 bases, the J end lost 1 base, and 13 bases lay between the germline ends. This CDR3 is built from 15 residues. CDR1 SGHNT and CDR2 YENEEA come from the germline V gene. The CDR3, as DNA: TGTGCCAGCAGCACCCGGGAGTCCCGCACAGATACGCAGTATTTT. It codes for CASSTRESRTDTQYF. The full variable domain, rest sourced from reference TRBV11-3 and TRBJ2-3, is EAGVVQSPRYKIIEKKQPVAFWCNPISGHNTLYWYLQNLGQGPELLIRYENEEAVDDSQLPKDRFSAERLKGVDSTLKIQPAELGDSAVYLCASSTRESRTDTQYFGPGTRLTVL.

This clonotype was counted at least ten times. The chain has TRBV12-3 or TRBV12-4 and TRBJ2-3, with 9 bases aligning to TRBD1. The CDR3 has 14 amino acids. The V and J ends lost 4 bases and 5 bases, in that order; junction bases with no gene match: 4. CDR3 DNA: TGTGCCAGCAGTTCTCGACAGGGGGGAGATACGCAGTATTTT. This translates into CASSSRQGGDTQYF.